The present T cell receptor beta chain was sequenced within a study of radiotherapy plus CTLA-4 blockade in lung cancer. Study-wide context: Overall, less than 20% of patients showed an objective response, while 31% attained disease control. Findings and caveats of the study: Best predicting response, reportedly, were early blood T cell clone dynamics, with interferon-beta. Subsequent to radiotherapy plus ipilimumab, tumor-derived TCR clones underwent expansion in blood.

Points on this clone: Its antigen is unknown.

Assay used: immunoSEQ multiplex PCR; TCRdb lists only in-frame clones, some missing. The repertoire consists of 55,000 to 85,000 clones, with around 69% occurring once and the leading ten covering 15% to 20%. The CDR3 covers 14 residues. CDR1 and CDR2 from the germline V gene are SGHTA and FQGNSA. The V gene lost 6 bases and the J gene lost 2 bases, with 12 bases spanning the gap. The study treated chemo-refractory metastatic non-small-cell lung cancer patients with focal radiation plus ipilimumab CTLA-4 blockade. The specimen was peripheral blood, collected from a patient treated with radiotherapy plus ipilimumab. This sequence was found in a human donor with non-small cell lung cancer whose response to radiotherapy plus ipilimumab could not be evaluated. Some clones in this sample may be carry-over from other donors' samples. The genes are TRBV7-2 and TRBJ2-3, with no clear D. CDR3 in amino acids: CASSLSIFTDTQYF. DNA for the CDR3: TGTGCCAGCAGTTTATCAATTTTCACAGATACGCAGTATTTT.